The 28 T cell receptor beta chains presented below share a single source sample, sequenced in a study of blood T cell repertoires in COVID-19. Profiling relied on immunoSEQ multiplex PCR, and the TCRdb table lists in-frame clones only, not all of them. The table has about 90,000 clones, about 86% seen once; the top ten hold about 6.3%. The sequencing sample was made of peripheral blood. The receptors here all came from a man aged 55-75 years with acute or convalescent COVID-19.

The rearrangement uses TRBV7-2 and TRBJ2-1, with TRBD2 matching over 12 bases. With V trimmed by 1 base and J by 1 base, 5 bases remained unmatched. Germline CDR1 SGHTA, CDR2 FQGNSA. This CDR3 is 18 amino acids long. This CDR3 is CASSLDLAGGPSYNEQFF. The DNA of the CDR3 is TGTGCCAGCAGCTTAGACCTAGCGGGGGGGCCTTCCTACAATGAGCAGTTCTTC.

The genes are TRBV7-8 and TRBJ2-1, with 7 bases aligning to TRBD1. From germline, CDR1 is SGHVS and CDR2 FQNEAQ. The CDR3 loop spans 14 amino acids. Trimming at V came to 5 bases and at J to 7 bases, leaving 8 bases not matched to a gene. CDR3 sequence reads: CASSHRGILNEQFF. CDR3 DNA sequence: TGTGCCAGCAGCCACAGGGGTATTTTAAATGAGCAGTTCTTC.

CDR3 protein: CASSLKGQGDGGYTF. In nucleotides, the CDR3 is TGCGCCAGCAGCCTTAAAGGACAGGGGGACGGTGGCTACACCTTC. V is TRBV4-1 and J is TRBJ1-2; 10 positions match TRBD1. CDR3 length: 15 residues. Germline V gene lookup returns CDR1 MGHRA and CDR2 YSYEKL. After removal of 4 bases from V and 7 bases from J, the junction contained 9 bases not matched to a gene.

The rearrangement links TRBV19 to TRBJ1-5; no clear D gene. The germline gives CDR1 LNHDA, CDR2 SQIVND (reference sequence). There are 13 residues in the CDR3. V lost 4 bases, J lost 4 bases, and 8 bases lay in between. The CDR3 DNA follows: TGTGCCAGTAGTACGTCGAGGAATCAGCCCCAGCATTTT. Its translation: CASSTSRNQPQHF. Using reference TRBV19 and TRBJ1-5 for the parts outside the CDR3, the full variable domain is DGGITQSPKYLFRKEGQNVTLSCEQNLNHDAMYWYRQDPGQGLRLIYYSQIVNDFQKGDIAEGYSVSREKKESFPLTVTSAQKNPTAFYLCASSTSRNQPQHFGDGTRLSIL.

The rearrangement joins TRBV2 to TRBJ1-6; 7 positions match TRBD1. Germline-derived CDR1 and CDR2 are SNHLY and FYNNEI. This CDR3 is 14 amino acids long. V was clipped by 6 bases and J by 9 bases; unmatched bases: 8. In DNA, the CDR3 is TGTGCCAGCAGCCTCGACAGGGAAACTTCACCCCTCCACTTT. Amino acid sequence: CASSLDRETSPLHF.

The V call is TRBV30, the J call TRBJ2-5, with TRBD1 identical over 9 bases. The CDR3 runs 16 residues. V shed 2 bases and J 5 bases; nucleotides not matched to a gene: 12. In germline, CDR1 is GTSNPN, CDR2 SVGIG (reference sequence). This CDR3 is CAWSIGQGLWVETQYF. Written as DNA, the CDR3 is TGTGCCTGGAGTATCGGACAGGGGCTTTGGGTGGAGACCCAGTACTTC.

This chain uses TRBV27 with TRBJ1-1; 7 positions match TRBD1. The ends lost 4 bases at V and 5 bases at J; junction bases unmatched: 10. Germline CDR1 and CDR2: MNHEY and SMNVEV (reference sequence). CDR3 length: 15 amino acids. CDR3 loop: CASSSYSTGRTEAFF. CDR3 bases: TGTGCCAGCAGTTCCTATTCGACAGGGAGGACTGAAGCTTTCTTT.

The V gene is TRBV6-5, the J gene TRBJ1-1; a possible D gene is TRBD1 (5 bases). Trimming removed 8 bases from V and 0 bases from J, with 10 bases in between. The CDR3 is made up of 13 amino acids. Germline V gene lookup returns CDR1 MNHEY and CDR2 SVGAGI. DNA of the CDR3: TGTGCCAGCGGGGGGTTCATGAACACTGAAGCTTTCTTT. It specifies CASGGFMNTEAFF.

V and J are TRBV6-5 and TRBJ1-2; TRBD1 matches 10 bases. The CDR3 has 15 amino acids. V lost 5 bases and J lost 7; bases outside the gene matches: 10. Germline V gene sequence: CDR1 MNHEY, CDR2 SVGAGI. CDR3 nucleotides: TGTGCCAGCAGTATAGAGGTCGGGACAGGGGTTGGCTACACCTTC. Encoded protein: CASSIEVGTGVGYTF.

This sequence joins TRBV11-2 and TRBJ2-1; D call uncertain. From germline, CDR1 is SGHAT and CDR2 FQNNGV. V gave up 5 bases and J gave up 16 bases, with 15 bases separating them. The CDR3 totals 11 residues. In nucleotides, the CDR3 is TGTGCCAGCAGCCCCTCGTTAATCGTTTTCTTC. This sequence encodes CASSPSLIVFF. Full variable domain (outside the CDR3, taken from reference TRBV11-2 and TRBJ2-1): EAGVAQSPRYKIIEKRQSVAFWCNPISGHATLYWYQQILGQGPKLLIQFQNNGVVDDSQLPKDRFSAERLKGVDSTLKIQPAKLEDSAVYLCASSPSLIVFFGPGTRLTVL.

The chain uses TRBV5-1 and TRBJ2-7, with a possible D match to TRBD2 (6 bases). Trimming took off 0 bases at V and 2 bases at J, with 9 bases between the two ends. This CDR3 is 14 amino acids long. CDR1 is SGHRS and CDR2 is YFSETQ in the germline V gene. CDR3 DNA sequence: TGCGCCAGCAGCTTGGGGGAGGCCACCTACGAGCAGTACTTC. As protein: CASSLGEATYEQYF.

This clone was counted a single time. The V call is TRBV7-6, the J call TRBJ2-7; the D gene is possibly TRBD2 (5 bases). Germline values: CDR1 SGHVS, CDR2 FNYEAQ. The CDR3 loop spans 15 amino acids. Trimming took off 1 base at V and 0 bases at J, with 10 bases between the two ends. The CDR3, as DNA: TGTGCCAGCAGCTTAGGAGGGTACAGCTCCTACGAGCAGTACTTC. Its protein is CASSLGGYSSYEQYF.

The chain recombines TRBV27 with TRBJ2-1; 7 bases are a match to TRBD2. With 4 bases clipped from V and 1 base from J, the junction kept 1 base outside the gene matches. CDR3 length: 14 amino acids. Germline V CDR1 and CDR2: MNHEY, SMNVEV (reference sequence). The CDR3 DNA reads TGTGCCAGCAGTTGGGGGGGGTCCTACAATGAGCAGTTCTTC. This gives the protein CASSWGGSYNEQFF.

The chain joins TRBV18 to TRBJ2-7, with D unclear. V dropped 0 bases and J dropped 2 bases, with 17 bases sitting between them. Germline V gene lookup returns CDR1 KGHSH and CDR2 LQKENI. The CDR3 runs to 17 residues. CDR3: CASSPPSSGGNAYEQYF. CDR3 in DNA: TGTGCCAGCTCACCACCGTCATCGGGTGGCAATGCCTACGAGCAGTACTTC.

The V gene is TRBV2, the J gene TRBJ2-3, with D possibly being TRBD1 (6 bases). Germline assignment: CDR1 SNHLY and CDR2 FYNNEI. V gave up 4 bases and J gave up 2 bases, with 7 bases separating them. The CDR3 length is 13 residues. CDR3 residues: CASSGTATDTQYF. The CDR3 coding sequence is TGTGCCAGCAGTGGGACAGCCACAGATACGCAGTATTTT.

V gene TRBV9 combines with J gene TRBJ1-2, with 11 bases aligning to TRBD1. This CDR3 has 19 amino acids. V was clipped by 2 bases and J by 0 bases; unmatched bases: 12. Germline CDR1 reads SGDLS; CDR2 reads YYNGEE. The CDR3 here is CASSVNPGTGGPTNYGYTF. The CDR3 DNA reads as TGTGCCAGCAGCGTGAATCCCGGGACAGGGGGACCCACTAACTATGGCTACACCTTC.

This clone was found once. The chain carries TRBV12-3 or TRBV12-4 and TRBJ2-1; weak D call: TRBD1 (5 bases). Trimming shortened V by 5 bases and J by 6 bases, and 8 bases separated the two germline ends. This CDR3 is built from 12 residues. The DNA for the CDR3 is TGTGCCAGCAGTGGGGCTCCCAATGAGCAGTTCTTC. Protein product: CASSGAPNEQFF.

The CDR3 DNA reads as TGTGCCATCAGTATCTCACCCCGACAGAGGGGCTACACCTTC. Residues: CAISISPRQRGYTF. The chain has TRBV10-3 and TRBJ1-2; D might be TRBD1 (5 bases). The CDR3 spans 14 residues. Trimming took off 5 bases at V and 8 bases at J, with 18 bases between the two ends. Looked up from germline, CDR1 is ENHRY and CDR2 is SYGVKD.

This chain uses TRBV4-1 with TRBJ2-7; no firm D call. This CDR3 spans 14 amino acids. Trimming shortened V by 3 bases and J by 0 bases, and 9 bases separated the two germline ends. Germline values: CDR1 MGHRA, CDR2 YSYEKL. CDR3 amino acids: CASSQGIYSYEQYF. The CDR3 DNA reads TGCGCCAGCAGCCAGGGCATTTACTCCTACGAGCAGTACTTC.

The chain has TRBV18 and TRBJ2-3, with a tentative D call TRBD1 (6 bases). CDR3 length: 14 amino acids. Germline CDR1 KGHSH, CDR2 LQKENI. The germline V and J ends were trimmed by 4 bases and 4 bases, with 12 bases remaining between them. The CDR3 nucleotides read TGTGCCAGCTCACAAAAGACAGGTTCAGATACGCAGTATTTT. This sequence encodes CASSQKTGSDTQYF.

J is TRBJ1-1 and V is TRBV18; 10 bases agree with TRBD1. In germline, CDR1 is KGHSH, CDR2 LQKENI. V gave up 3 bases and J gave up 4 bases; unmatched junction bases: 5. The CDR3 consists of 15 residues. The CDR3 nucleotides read TGTGCCAGCTCACCCGCCCGGACAGGGGGCACTGAAGCTTTCTTT. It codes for CASSPARTGGTEAFF.

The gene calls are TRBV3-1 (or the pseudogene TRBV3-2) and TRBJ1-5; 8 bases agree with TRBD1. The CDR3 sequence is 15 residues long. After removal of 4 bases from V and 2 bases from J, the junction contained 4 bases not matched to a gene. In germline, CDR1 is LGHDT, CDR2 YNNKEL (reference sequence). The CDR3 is CASSPQGAGNQPQHF. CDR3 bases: TGTGCCAGCAGCCCCCAGGGGGCAGGCAATCAGCCCCAGCATTTT.

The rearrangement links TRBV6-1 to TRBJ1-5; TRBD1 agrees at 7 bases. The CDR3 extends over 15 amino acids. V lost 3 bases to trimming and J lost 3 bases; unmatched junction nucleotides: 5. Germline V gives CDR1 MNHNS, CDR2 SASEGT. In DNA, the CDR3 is TGTGCCAGCAGTGATCGACAGGGCCACAATCAGCCCCAGCATTTT. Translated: CASSDRQGHNQPQHF.

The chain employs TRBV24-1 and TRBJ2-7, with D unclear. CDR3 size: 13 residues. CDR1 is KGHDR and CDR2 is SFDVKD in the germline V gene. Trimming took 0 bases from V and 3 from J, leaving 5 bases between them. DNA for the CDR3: TGTGCCACCAGTGATTTGCAGGACTACGAGCAGTACTTC. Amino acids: CATSDLQDYEQYF.

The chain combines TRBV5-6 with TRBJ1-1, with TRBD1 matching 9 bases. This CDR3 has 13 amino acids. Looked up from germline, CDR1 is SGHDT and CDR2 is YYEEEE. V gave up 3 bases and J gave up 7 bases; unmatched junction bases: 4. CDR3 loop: CASSWGTGFEAFF. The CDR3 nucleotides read TGTGCCAGCAGCTGGGGGACAGGGTTTGAAGCTTTCTTT.

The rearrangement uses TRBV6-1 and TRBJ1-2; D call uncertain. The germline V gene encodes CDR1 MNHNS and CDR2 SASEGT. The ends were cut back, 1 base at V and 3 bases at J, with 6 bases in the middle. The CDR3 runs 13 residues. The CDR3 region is CASSEVGDYGYTF. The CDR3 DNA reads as TGTGCCAGCAGTGAAGTAGGAGACTATGGCTACACCTTC.

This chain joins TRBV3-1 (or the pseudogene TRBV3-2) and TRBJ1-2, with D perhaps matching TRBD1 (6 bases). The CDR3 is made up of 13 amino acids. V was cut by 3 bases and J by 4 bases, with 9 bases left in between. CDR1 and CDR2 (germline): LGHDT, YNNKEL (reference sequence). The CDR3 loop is CASSHGTTYGYTF. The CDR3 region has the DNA TGTGCCAGCAGCCATGGGACAACCTATGGCTACACCTTC.

The CDR3: CASLTGPMVYTDTQYF. The CDR3 DNA reads as TGTGCCAGCCTCACAGGGCCGATGGTATACACAGATACGCAGTATTTT. The gene calls are TRBV25-1 and TRBJ2-3; the D gene is possibly TRBD1 (6 bases). Trimming pared 8 bases from V and 2 bases from J, leaving 20 bases between. CDR1 and CDR2 (germline): MGHDK, SYGVNS. The CDR3 length is 16 residues. The whole variable domain, remainder taken from reference TRBV25-1 and TRBJ2-3, is EADIYQTPRYLVIGTGKKITLECSQTMGHDKMYWYQQDPGMELHLIHYSYGVNSTEKGDLSSESTVSRIRTEHFPLTLESARPSHTSQYLCASLTGPMVYTDTQYFGPGTRLTVL.